Listed below are T cell receptor beta chains from one sample, sequenced in a study of blood T cell repertoires in COVID-19. The protocol was immunoSEQ multiplex PCR, while the TCRdb copy is restricted to in-frame clones and leaves out a portion. Among about 140,000 clones, over 80% were seen once, and the ten largest hold less than 9%. The sample comprised peripheral blood. The receptors here all came from a man under 40 with COVID-19, enrolled during active disease. CDR3s include the opening cysteine and the closing phenylalanine or tryptophan. D genes are given only for firm matches. A row's size may be missing; if present it is once, few, many or a size class.

clone_size: .; d_call: .; v_call: TRBV27; j_call: TRBJ1-1; cdr3_aa: CASSSRDDLLAFF; cdr3_nt: TGTGCCAGCAGTTCCCGGGATGACTTACTAGCTTTCTTT
clone_size: .; d_call: TRBD2; v_call: TRBV2; j_call: TRBJ2-3; cdr3_aa: CASSFQTSGLRWDTQYF; cdr3_nt: TGTGCCAGCAGCTTCCAGACTAGCGGCCTCAGGTGGGATACGCAGTATTTT
clone_size: few; d_call: TRBD2; v_call: TRBV14; j_call: TRBJ2-3; cdr3_aa: CASSPRGRGPIAGVKDTQYF; cdr3_nt: TGTGCCAGCAGCCCGAGGGGGCGCGGGCCTATAGCGGGAGTGAAGGATACGCAGTATTTT
clone_size: .; d_call: TRBD2; v_call: TRBV4-2; j_call: TRBJ2-1; cdr3_aa: CASSPGTSGGNEQFF; cdr3_nt: TGTGCCAGCAGCCCCGGGACTAGCGGCGGCAATGAGCAGTTCTTC
clone_size: .; d_call: TRBD1; v_call: TRBV10-1; j_call: TRBJ1-2; cdr3_aa: CASSPGQGSYGYTF; cdr3_nt: TGCGCCAGCAGCCCGGGACAGGGTAGCTATGGCTACACCTTC
clone_size: .; d_call: .; v_call: TRBV7-9; j_call: TRBJ1-5; cdr3_aa: CASSFQGVGQPQHF; cdr3_nt: TGTGCCAGCAGCTTTCAGGGTGTCGGTCAGCCCCAGCATTTT
clone_size: .; d_call: .; v_call: TRBV3-1/TRBV3-2; j_call: TRBJ2-1; cdr3_aa: CASSSLGNEQFF; cdr3_nt: TGTGCCAGCAGCTCACTTGGCAATGAGCAGTTCTTC
clone_size: .; d_call: .; v_call: TRBV6-5; j_call: TRBJ2-1; cdr3_aa: CASSPGTSYNEQFF; cdr3_nt: TGTGCCAGCTCGCCTGGGACTTCATACAATGAGCAGTTCTTC
clone_size: .; d_call: .; v_call: TRBV27; j_call: TRBJ1-3; cdr3_aa: CASSSGVSGNTIYF; cdr3_nt: TGTGCCAGCAGTTCAGGCGTCTCTGGAAACACCATATATTTT
clone_size: .; d_call: TRBD1; v_call: TRBV27; j_call: TRBJ2-6; cdr3_aa: CASSLSGTGVSGANVLTF; cdr3_nt: TGTGCCAGCAGTCTTTCCGGGACAGGGGTTTCTGGGGCCAACGTCCTGACTTTC
clone_size: .; d_call: .; v_call: TRBV27; j_call: TRBJ2-4; cdr3_aa: CASSFSSENVQYF; cdr3_nt: TGTGCCAGCAGTTTCTCGAGCGAAAACGTTCAGTACTTC
clone_size: .; d_call: .; v_call: TRBV6-2/TRBV6-3; j_call: TRBJ2-7; cdr3_aa: CASSFTLRSEQYF; cdr3_nt: TGTGCCAGCAGTTTCACCCTTCGGTCCGAGCAGTACTTC
clone_size: .; d_call: TRBD2; v_call: TRBV6-2/TRBV6-3; j_call: TRBJ2-1; cdr3_aa: CASSGLAGNEQFF; cdr3_nt: TGTGCCAGCAGTGGACTAGCGGGAAATGAGCAGTTCTTC
clone_size: .; d_call: .; v_call: TRBV24-1; j_call: TRBJ1-3; cdr3_aa: CATSDTLSGNTIYF; cdr3_nt: TGTGCCACCAGTGACACTCTCTCTGGAAACACCATATATTTT
clone_size: .; d_call: TRBD2; v_call: TRBV9; j_call: TRBJ2-2; cdr3_aa: CASSVSGLAEGTGELFF; cdr3_nt: TGTGCCAGCAGCGTGTCGGGACTAGCGGAAGGAACCGGGGAGCTGTTTTTT
clone_size: .; d_call: TRBD2; v_call: TRBV2; j_call: TRBJ2-1; cdr3_aa: CASSPTGGSYNEQFF; cdr3_nt: TGTGCCAGCAGTCCGACGGGGGGCTCCTACAATGAGCAGTTCTTC
clone_size: .; d_call: TRBD1; v_call: TRBV27; j_call: TRBJ1-2; cdr3_aa: CASSPDRGWGYTF; cdr3_nt: TGTGCCAGCAGTCCAGACAGGGGCTGGGGCTACACCTTC
clone_size: .; d_call: TRBD1; v_call: TRBV6-2/TRBV6-3; j_call: TRBJ2-5; cdr3_aa: CASSYFGTVTYQETQYF; cdr3_nt: TGTGCCAGCAGTTACTTTGGGACAGTAACCTACCAAGAGACCCAGTACTTC
clone_size: .; d_call: TRBD1; v_call: TRBV19; j_call: TRBJ1-1; cdr3_aa: CASDTGVGNTEAFF; cdr3_nt: TGTGCCAGCGATACAGGGGTGGGGAACACTGAAGCTTTCTTT
clone_size: .; d_call: TRBD2; v_call: TRBV7-9; j_call: TRBJ2-1; cdr3_aa: CASRLAGVNNEQFF; cdr3_nt: TGTGCCAGCAGACTAGCGGGAGTAAACAATGAGCAGTTCTTC
clone_size: .; d_call: .; v_call: TRBV28; j_call: TRBJ1-1; cdr3_aa: CASSPGGGNTEAFF; cdr3_nt: TGTGCCAGCAGCCCCGGGGGGGGGAACACTGAAGCTTTCTTT
clone_size: .; d_call: .; v_call: TRBV4-2; j_call: TRBJ1-1; cdr3_aa: CASSPGEPTEAFF; cdr3_nt: TGTGCCAGCAGCCCAGGGGAACCCACTGAAGCTTTCTTT
clone_size: .; d_call: TRBD1; v_call: TRBV10-3; j_call: TRBJ1-6; cdr3_aa: CAISESTGGNSPLHF; cdr3_nt: TGTGCCATCAGTGAGTCCACAGGGGGTAATTCACCCCTCCACTTT
clone_size: .; d_call: TRBD1; v_call: TRBV6-5; j_call: TRBJ2-7; cdr3_aa: CASSRDSISYEQYF; cdr3_nt: TGTGCCAGCAGTCGGGACAGTATCTCCTACGAGCAGTACTTC
clone_size: .; d_call: .; v_call: TRBV19; j_call: TRBJ1-2; cdr3_aa: CASTRTGVTMGYTF; cdr3_nt: TGTGCCAGTACCCGGACGGGAGTAACTATGGGCTACACCTTC
clone_size: .; d_call: .; v_call: TRBV7-2; j_call: TRBJ2-7; cdr3_aa: CASSQVGGAGTYEQYF; cdr3_nt: TGTGCCAGCAGCCAAGTGGGGGGTGCGGGGACCTACGAGCAGTACTTC
clone_size: .; d_call: TRBD2; v_call: TRBV7-2; j_call: TRBJ2-1; cdr3_aa: CASSLMGTSGSNEQFF; cdr3_nt: TGTGCCAGCAGCTTAATGGGTACTAGCGGGAGTAATGAGCAGTTCTTC
clone_size: .; d_call: TRBD2; v_call: TRBV12-5; j_call: TRBJ2-7; cdr3_aa: CASGLVTSGRIYEQYF; cdr3_nt: TGTGCTAGTGGTTTGGTAACTAGCGGGAGGATCTACGAGCAGTACTTC
clone_size: .; d_call: TRBD2; v_call: TRBV5-4; j_call: TRBJ2-5; cdr3_aa: CASSLGGTSGTETQYF; cdr3_nt: TGTGCCAGCAGCTTGGGCGGGACTAGCGGGACGGAGACCCAGTACTTC
clone_size: .; d_call: .; v_call: TRBV5-6; j_call: TRBJ2-5; cdr3_aa: CASTGTLQETQYF; cdr3_nt: TGTGCCAGCACCGGGACACTCCAAGAGACCCAGTACTTC
clone_size: .; d_call: .; v_call: TRBV5-4; j_call: TRBJ2-1; cdr3_aa: CASSLAGPTAGEQFF; cdr3_nt: TGTGCCAGCAGCTTGGCCGGACCCACCGCGGGTGAGCAGTTCTTC
clone_size: .; d_call: .; v_call: TRBV5-3; j_call: TRBJ2-5; cdr3_aa: CARSFGWRDAPRTQYF; cdr3_nt: TGTGCCAGAAGCTTTGGGTGGCGGGACGCCCCCCGGACCCAGTACTTC
clone_size: .; d_call: TRBD2; v_call: TRBV9; j_call: TRBJ2-1; cdr3_aa: CASSVESGRNNEQFF; cdr3_nt: TGTGCCAGCAGCGTAGAGAGCGGGAGAAACAATGAGCAGTTCTTC
clone_size: .; d_call: TRBD2; v_call: TRBV4-2; j_call: TRBJ2-3; cdr3_aa: CASSQEGSGSDTQYF; cdr3_nt: TGTGCCAGCAGCCAAGAGGGTAGCGGGAGTGATACGCAGTATTTT
clone_size: .; d_call: TRBD2; v_call: TRBV4-2; j_call: TRBJ2-2; cdr3_aa: CASSQGLLAGGTASTGELFF; cdr3_nt: TGTGCCAGCAGCCAAGGTTTGTTAGCGGGAGGTACCGCGAGCACCGGGGAGCTGTTTTTT
clone_size: few; d_call: .; v_call: TRBV1; j_call: TRBJ2-2; cdr3_aa: CTSSPRAGELFF; cdr3_nt: TGCACCAGCAGCCCCCGGGCCGGGGAGCTGTTTTTT
clone_size: .; d_call: TRBD1; v_call: TRBV6-2/TRBV6-3; j_call: TRBJ1-5; cdr3_aa: CASSPTGGGGQPQHF; cdr3_nt: TGTGCCAGCAGCCCGACAGGGGGCGGCGGTCAGCCCCAGCATTTT
clone_size: .; d_call: TRBD2; v_call: TRBV27; j_call: TRBJ2-1; cdr3_aa: CASSWASGREQFF; cdr3_nt: TGTGCCAGCAGTTGGGCTAGCGGTCGAGAGCAGTTCTTC
clone_size: .; d_call: .; v_call: TRBV29-1; j_call: TRBJ1-1; cdr3_aa: CSVGLNTEAFF; cdr3_nt: TGCAGCGTTGGTCTAAACACTGAAGCTTTCTTT
clone_size: .; d_call: TRBD2; v_call: TRBV6-1; j_call: TRBJ2-1; cdr3_aa: CASSEIAGGPFKEQFF; cdr3_nt: TGTGCCAGCAGTGAAATAGCGGGAGGGCCTTTTAAGGAGCAGTTCTTC
clone_size: .; d_call: .; v_call: TRBV6-5; j_call: TRBJ2-2; cdr3_aa: CASSYEGGDTGELFF; cdr3_nt: TGTGCCAGCAGTTACGAGGGCGGGGACACCGGGGAGCTGTTTTTT